Each of the 29 T cell receptor beta chains below was sequenced from the same sample in a study of T cells in Graves' hyperthyroidism and ophthalmopathy. Using RNA transcripts as the source, TCR beta CDR3 regions were amplified. When the TCR CDR3 underwent first-round RT-PCR, the HTBI primer set was used. From the multiplex PCR reads, TCRdb called clonotypes with MiXCR, one entry per CDR3 protein. The table lists 490,000 or so distinct CDR3 sequences, approximately 23% of them singletons. Sequencing input: blood. The receptors come from a woman in her sixties or seventies with Graves' ophthalmopathy.

This clonotype has just a few counts. The chain joins TRBV7-9 to TRBJ1-1; unclear D gene. V lost 6 bases, J lost 2 bases, and 13 bases lay in between. The CDR3 length is 14 residues. The germline V gene encodes CDR1 SEHNR and CDR2 FQNEAQ (reference sequence). The CDR3 region is CASSQFPINTEAFF. For the CDR3, the DNA is TGTGCCAGCAGTCAATTCCCCATTAACACTGAAGCTTTCTTT.

The chain recombines TRBV4-1 with TRBJ2-2, with D uncertain. This CDR3 contains 14 residues. Germline V gene data show CDR1 as MGHRA and CDR2 as YSYEKL. Trimming pared 7 bases from V and 0 bases from J, leaving 9 bases between. The CDR3 region has the DNA TGCGCCAGCACCGAGAACCCGAACACCGGGGAGCTGTTTTTT. The encoded protein is CASTENPNTGELFF.

This clonotype was counted between two and nine times. This rearrangement joins TRBV7-2 to TRBJ2-2; D could derive from TRBD1 or TRBD2 (5 bases each). The ends were cut back, 6 bases at V and 4 bases at J, with 15 bases in the middle. CDR1 SGHTA and CDR2 FQGNSA come from the germline V gene. This CDR3 is built from 15 residues. The CDR3: CASRRGADGTGELFF. The CDR3 nucleotides read TGTGCCAGCAGGCGAGGGGCCGATGGCACCGGGGAGCTGTTTTTT.

At least ten counts were recorded for this clonotype. This chain uses TRBV2 with TRBJ2-2; 8 bases fit TRBD2. With 10 bases clipped from V and 4 bases from J, the junction kept 11 bases outside the gene matches. The CDR3 is 15 residues long. Germline CDR1 SNHLY, CDR2 FYNNEI. The CDR3 reads CATSPSGLSTGELFF. CDR3 in DNA: TGTGCCACGTCCCCTAGCGGGCTTTCCACCGGGGAGCTGTTTTTT.

A few counts support this clonotype. V usage is TRBV4-1 and J usage is TRBJ2-2; D is possibly TRBD1 or TRBD2 (6 bases each). The ends were cut back, 6 bases at V and 5 bases at J, with 25 bases in the middle. The germline gives CDR1 MGHRA, CDR2 YSYEKL. The CDR3 consists of 18 residues. In DNA, the CDR3 is TGCGCCAGCAGACCAAGGATAATCCAGGGGACTTCAACCGGGGAGCTGTTTTTT. Translation: CASRPRIIQGTSTGELFF.

For this clonotype: Likely a read error: the CDR3 ends without its conserved phenylalanine or tryptophan. The chain couples TRBV28 to TRBJ2-3, with D perhaps assigned TRBD1 or TRBD2 (5 bases each). This CDR3 is 15 amino acids long. In germline, CDR1 is MDHEN, CDR2 SYDVKM. Between the trimmed V and J ends, which lost 4 bases and 3 bases, there was a span of 14 bases. CDR3 sequence (DNA): TGTGCCAGCAGTTACGGAAGAGGGGCAACAGATACGCAGTATCTT. Translating gives CASSYGRGATDTQYL.

The chain has TRBV20-1 and TRBJ2-2; D remains ambiguous. The CDR3 runs 16 residues. V lost 0 bases, J lost 1 base, and 12 bases lay in between. Germline lookup yields CDR1 DFQATT and CDR2 SNEGSKA (reference sequence). CDR3 sequence reads: CSARDPRQQNTGELFF. The DNA of the CDR3 is TGCAGTGCTAGAGATCCGAGACAACAGAACACCGGGGAGCTGTTTTTT.

Only a few counts were recorded for this clonotype. This chain links TRBV19 with TRBJ2-2, with D possibly being TRBD1 (5 bases). The V end lost 7 bases, the J end lost 11 bases, and 17 bases lay between the germline ends. CDR1 LNHDA and CDR2 SQIVND come from the germline V gene (reference sequence). The CDR3 contains 13 residues. The CDR3 nucleotides read TGTGCCAGTACCCCAGGGCCGCGACCTGAGCTGTTTTTT. Translating it yields CASTPGPRPELFF.

This clonotype occurred a few times. J is TRBJ1-2 and V is TRBV10-1; D ambiguous. CDR1 is WNHNN, CDR2 SYGVQD, per germline (reference sequence). V dropped 5 bases and J dropped 6 bases, with 16 bases sitting between them. This CDR3 is 14 amino acids long. CDR3 nucleotide sequence: TGCGCCAGCAGTCCCACAAGGGATTACCATGGCTACACCTTC. It specifies CASSPTRDYHGYTF.

The gene calls are TRBV11-1 and TRBJ1-4; TRBD1 matches 7 bases. Trimming at V came to 1 base and at J to 0 bases, leaving 2 bases not matched to a gene. The CDR3 is 16 residues long. The V gene's germline CDR1 is SGHAT and CDR2 FQDESV (reference sequence). The CDR3 region has the DNA TGTGCCAGCAGCTTAGGGGGGACAGCAACTAATGAAAAACTGTTTTTT. This gives the protein CASSLGGTATNEKLFF.

The table lists this clonotype with a few counts. The V gene is TRBV20-1, the J gene TRBJ1-5; the match to TRBD1 covers 8 bases. The length of the CDR3 is 15 residues. In germline, CDR1 is DFQATT, CDR2 SNEGSKA (reference sequence). With V trimmed by 4 bases and J by 6 bases, 11 bases remained unmatched. The CDR3 loop reads CSATPTGGSSQPQHF. The DNA of the CDR3 is TGCAGTGCTACCCCCACAGGGGGGTCTAGTCAGCCCCAGCATTTT.

This clonotype was seen more than once but under ten times. The V gene is TRBV7-2, the J gene TRBJ1-2, with TRBD1 as a possible D gene (5 bases). Germline CDR1 SGHTA, CDR2 FQGNSA. V was pared by 5 bases and J by 4 bases, with 14 bases between. The CDR3 is 14 residues long. CDR3 in amino acids: CASSPGGESYGYTF. CDR3 in DNA: TGTGCCAGCAGCCCCGGAGGGGAGAGCTATGGCTACACCTTC.

The J gene is TRBJ2-1, the V gene TRBV9; 9 positions agree with TRBD2. CDR3 length equals 14 residues. V lost 4 bases and J lost 7; bases outside the gene matches: 6. Germline CDR1 reads SGDLS; CDR2 reads YYNGEE. CDR3 loop: CASSISGSGNEQFF. CDR3 coding DNA: TGTGCCAGCAGCATTAGCGGGAGTGGGAATGAGCAGTTCTTC.

This clonotype was found many times. The chain combines TRBV6-1 with TRBJ2-2, with 8 bases identical to TRBD2. The CDR3 length is 15 residues. J gave up 8 bases and V 1 base, and 6 bases lay outside the gene matches. Germline CDR1 reads MNHNS; CDR2 reads SASEGT. Here the CDR3 reads CASSEDPSGLGELFF. CDR3 coding DNA: TGTGCCAGCAGTGAAGATCCTAGCGGGCTAGGGGAGCTGTTTTTT.

There are a few counts of this clonotype. The chain recombines TRBV30 with TRBJ2-2, with TRBD2 identical over 9 bases. Trimming cost V 3 bases and J 1 base; bases outside gene matches: 3. The CDR3 contains 15 residues. In germline, CDR1 is GTSNPN, CDR2 SVGIG (reference sequence). The CDR3 sequence: CAWSRLAENTGELFF. The CDR3 bases are TGTGCCTGGAGCAGACTAGCGGAGAACACCGGGGAGCTGTTTTTT. The full variable domain, rest sourced from reference TRBV30 and TRBJ2-2, is SQTIHQWPATLVQPVGSPLSLECTVEGTSNPNLYWYRQAAGRGLQLLFYSVGIGQISSEVPQNLSASRPQDRQFILSSKKLLLSDSGFYLCAWSRLAENTGELFFGEGSRLTVL.

The chain joins TRBV10-3 to TRBJ2-5; 12 bases agree with TRBD1. Germline CDR1 ENHRY, CDR2 SYGVKD. The CDR3 totals 16 residues. With V trimmed by 6 bases and J by 4 bases, 9 bases remained unmatched. CDR3 nucleotides: TGTGCCATCAGGGGAGACGGGACAGGGGGCGGAGAGACCCAGTACTTC. Translation: CAIRGDGTGGGETQYF.

This rearrangement joins TRBV4-1 to TRBJ2-1; D is perhaps TRBD2 (6 bases). Germline-derived CDR1 and CDR2 are MGHRA and YSYEKL. V was clipped by 5 bases and J by 0 bases, with 14 bases between them. This CDR3 is built from 16 residues. Written as DNA, the CDR3 is TGCGCCAGCAGCACCCGTAAAGCGGGCTCCTACAATGAGCAGTTCTTC. Translated: CASSTRKAGSYNEQFF.

Worth noting for this clonotype: One end of the junction is discordant with germline, which a read error may explain. The chain's CDR3 is CASSLGVGGEASF. As DNA, the CDR3 is TGTGCCAGCAGCTTAGGGGTAGGGGGTGAAGCTTCCTTT. The chain has TRBV11-2 and TRBJ1-1; D might be TRBD1 (6 bases). This CDR3 has 13 amino acids. Germline assignment: CDR1 SGHAT and CDR2 FQNNGV.

This clonotype was found a few times. The V and J genes are TRBV30 and TRBJ2-7; D is possibly TRBD2 (6 bases). This CDR3 has 13 amino acids. V was clipped by 7 bases and J by 0 bases, with 13 bases between them. Germline CDR1 GTSNPN, CDR2 SVGIG (reference sequence). CDR3 in DNA: TGTGCCTCGGAGGGGTTCTCCTCCTACGAGCAGTACTTC. Translation gives CASEGFSSYEQYF.

This clonotype was observed a handful of times. This rearrangement joins TRBV10-2 to TRBJ2-7; 7 nucleotides match TRBD2. This CDR3 has 14 amino acids. The trim removed 6 bases at V and 3 bases at J, leaving 8 bases unmatched. Germline V gives CDR1 WSHSY, CDR2 SAAADI. The CDR3: CASRGTKEFYEQYF. DNA of the CDR3: TGCGCCAGCAGAGGGACTAAAGAGTTCTACGAGCAGTACTTC.

This clonotype was seen ten or more times. J is TRBJ1-1 and V is TRBV12-3 or TRBV12-4; weak D call: TRBD1 (5 bases). V lost 0 bases and J lost 4, with 21 bases in between. The length of the CDR3 is 18 residues. CDR3 DNA sequence: TGTGCCAGCAGTTTAGCCCCGTTACTAAGACGGGGGGGCACTGAAGCTTTCTTT. As protein: CASSLAPLLRRGGTEAFF.

The chain joins TRBV24-1 to TRBJ1-1; TRBD1 matches 9 bases. This CDR3 is built from 13 residues. Germline CDR1 is KGHDR and CDR2 is SFDVKD. Losses at the gene ends were 4 bases for V and 9 bases for J; bases not matched to a gene: 5. CDR3 sequence reads: CATSDLGQGKAFF. The CDR3 DNA reads TGTGCCACCAGTGACCTTGGACAGGGGAAAGCTTTCTTT.

The V call is TRBV9, the J call TRBJ1-1; TRBD1 is a possible D gene (6 bases). Germline V gene data show CDR1 as SGDLS and CDR2 as YYNGEE. This CDR3 is built from 15 residues. Trimming cost V 0 bases and J 4 bases, with 13 bases left between them. This chain's CDR3 is CASSVEGQGRTEAFF. The CDR3 DNA is TGTGCCAGCAGCGTAGAGGGTCAGGGGCGCACTGAAGCTTTCTTT.

A few counts support this clonotype. This chain connects TRBV20-1 to TRBJ2-5, with 9 nucleotides matching TRBD2. The CDR3 has 17 residues. CDR1 is DFQATT, CDR2 SNEGSKA, per germline (reference sequence). The V gene end was trimmed by 3 bases and the J gene end by 4 bases; junction bases not matched to a gene: 15. CDR3 sequence reads: CSARRQGPLAGGETQYF. CDR3 bases: TGCAGTGCTAGGAGACAGGGACCACTAGCGGGTGGAGAGACCCAGTACTTC.

The chain employs TRBV7-2 and TRBJ1-5, with 7 bases matching TRBD1. The CDR3 contains 13 residues. The germline gives CDR1 SGHTA, CDR2 FQGNSA. Losses at the gene ends were 4 bases for V and 5 bases for J; bases not matched to a gene: 2. This CDR3 reads CASSWTGDQPQHF. The CDR3 DNA reads TGTGCCAGCAGCTGGACAGGAGATCAGCCCCAGCATTTT. Complete variable domain (other parts from reference TRBV7-2 and TRBJ1-5): GAGVSQSPSNKVTEKGKDVELRCDPISGHTALYWYRQSLGQGLEFLIYFQGNSAPDKSGLPSDRFSAERTGGSVSTLTIQRTQQEDSAVYLCASSWTGDQPQHFGDGTRLSIL.

CDR3 in DNA: TGTGCCAGCAGCCTTCGACAGGGAGTACACTCCGGGGAGCTGTTTTTT. Translated: CASSLRQGVHSGELFF. The chain recombines TRBV5-6 with TRBJ2-2; 7 bases are a match to TRBD1. Germline assignment: CDR1 SGHDT and CDR2 YYEEEE. The CDR3 covers 16 residues. Germline trimming cut 4 bases from V and 6 bases from J; bases unmatched to any gene: 12.

This clonotype was observed at least ten times. The DNA of the CDR3 is TGTGCCAGCAGCTTAGGGCAGGGCGCTGAAAAACTGTTTTTT. The encoded protein is CASSLGQGAEKLFF. The rearrangement joins TRBV11-2 to TRBJ1-4; tentatively, D is TRBD1 (5 bases). Per germline, CDR1 SGHAT and CDR2 FQNNGV. There are 14 residues in the CDR3. V lost 1 base and J lost 7, with 10 bases in between.

This clonotype was seen only a few times. The rearrangement uses TRBV5-1 and TRBJ1-2; D is undetermined. Germline values: CDR1 SGHRS, CDR2 YFSETQ. With 1 base removed from V and 8 bases from J, the gap between germline ends came to 9 bases. This CDR3 has 12 amino acids. The CDR3 loop is CASSLLQGGYTF. As DNA, the CDR3 is TGCGCCAGCAGCTTGTTACAAGGCGGCTACACCTTC.

This clonotype was detected only a few times. The V gene is TRBV10-3, the J gene TRBJ2-7; D unresolved. The CDR3 extends over 11 amino acids. Germline assignment: CDR1 ENHRY and CDR2 SYGVKD. V lost 1 base to trimming and J lost 7 bases, with 5 bases between them. The CDR3 region has the DNA TGTGCCATCAGTGAGTTGGCGGAGCAGTACTTC. This sequence encodes CAISELAEQYF.